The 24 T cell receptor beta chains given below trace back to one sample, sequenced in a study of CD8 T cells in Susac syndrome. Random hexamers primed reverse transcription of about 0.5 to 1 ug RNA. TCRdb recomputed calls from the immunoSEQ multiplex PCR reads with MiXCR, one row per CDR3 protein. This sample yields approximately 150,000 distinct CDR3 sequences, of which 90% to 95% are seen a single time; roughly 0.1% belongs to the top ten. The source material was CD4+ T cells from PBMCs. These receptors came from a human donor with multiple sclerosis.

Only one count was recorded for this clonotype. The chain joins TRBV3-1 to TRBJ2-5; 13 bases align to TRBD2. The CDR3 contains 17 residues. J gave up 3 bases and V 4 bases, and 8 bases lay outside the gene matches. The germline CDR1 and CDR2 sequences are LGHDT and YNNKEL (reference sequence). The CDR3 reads CASSLRTSGRGEETQYF. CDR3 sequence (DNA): TGTGCCAGCAGCCTTCGGACTAGCGGGAGAGGTGAAGAGACCCAGTACTTC.

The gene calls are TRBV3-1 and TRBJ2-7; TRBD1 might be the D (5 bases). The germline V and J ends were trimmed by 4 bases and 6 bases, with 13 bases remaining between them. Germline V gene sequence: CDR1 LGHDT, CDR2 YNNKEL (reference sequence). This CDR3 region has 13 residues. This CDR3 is CASSLSQGFEQYF. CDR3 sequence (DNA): TGTGCCAGCAGCCTCTCCCAGGGTTTCGAGCAGTACTTC.

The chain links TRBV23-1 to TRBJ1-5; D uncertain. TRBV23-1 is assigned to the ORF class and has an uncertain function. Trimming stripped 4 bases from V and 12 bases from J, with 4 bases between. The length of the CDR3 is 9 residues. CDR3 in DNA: TGCGCCAGCAGTCCCGACCAGCATTTT. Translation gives CASSPDQHF.

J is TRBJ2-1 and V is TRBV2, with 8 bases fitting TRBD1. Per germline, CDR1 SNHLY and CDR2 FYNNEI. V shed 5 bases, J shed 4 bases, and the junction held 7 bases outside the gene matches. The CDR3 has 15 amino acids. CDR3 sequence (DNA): TGTGCCAGCAGTCTTAGACAGGGGAGATACAATGAGCAGTTCTTC. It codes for CASSLRQGRYNEQFF.

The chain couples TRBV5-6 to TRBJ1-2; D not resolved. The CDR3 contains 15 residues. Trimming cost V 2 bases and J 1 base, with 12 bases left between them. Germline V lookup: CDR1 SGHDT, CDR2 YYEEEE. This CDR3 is CASSFGIRDNYGYTF. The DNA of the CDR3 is TGTGCCAGCAGCTTCGGTATAAGAGATAACTATGGCTACACCTTC.

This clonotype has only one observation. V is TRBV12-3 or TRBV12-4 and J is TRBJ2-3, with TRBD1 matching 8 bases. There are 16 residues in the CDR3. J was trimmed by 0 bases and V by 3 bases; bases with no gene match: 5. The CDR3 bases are TGTGCCAGCAGTTTCTCAGGGGGCGGGAGCACAGATACGCAGTATTTT. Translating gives CASSFSGGGSTDTQYF.

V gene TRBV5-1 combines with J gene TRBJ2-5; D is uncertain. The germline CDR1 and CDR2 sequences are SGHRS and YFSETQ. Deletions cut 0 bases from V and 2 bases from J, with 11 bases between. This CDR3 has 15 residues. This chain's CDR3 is CASSLGRRRQETQYF. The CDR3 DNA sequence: TGCGCCAGCAGCTTGGGCCGCCGACGACAAGAGACCCAGTACTTC.

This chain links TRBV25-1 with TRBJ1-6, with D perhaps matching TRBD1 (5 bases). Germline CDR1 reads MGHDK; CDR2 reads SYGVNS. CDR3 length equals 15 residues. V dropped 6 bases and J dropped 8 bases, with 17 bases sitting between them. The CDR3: CASRPWDAVYSPLHF. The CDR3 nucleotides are TGTGCCAGCAGACCCTGGGACGCCGTGTATTCACCCCTCCACTTT. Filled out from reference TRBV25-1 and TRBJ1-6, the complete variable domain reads EADIYQTPRYLVIGTGKKITLECSQTMGHDKMYWYQQDPGMELHLIHYSYGVNSTEKGDLSSESTVSRIRTEHFPLTLESARPSHTSQYLCASRPWDAVYSPLHFGNGTRLTVT.

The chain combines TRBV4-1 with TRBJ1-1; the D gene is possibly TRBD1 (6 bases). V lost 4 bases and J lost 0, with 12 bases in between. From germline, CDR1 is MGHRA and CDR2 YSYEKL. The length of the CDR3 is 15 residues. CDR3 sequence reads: CASSRPGVMNTEAFF. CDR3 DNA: TGCGCCAGCAGCCGACCAGGGGTTATGAACACTGAAGCTTTCTTT.

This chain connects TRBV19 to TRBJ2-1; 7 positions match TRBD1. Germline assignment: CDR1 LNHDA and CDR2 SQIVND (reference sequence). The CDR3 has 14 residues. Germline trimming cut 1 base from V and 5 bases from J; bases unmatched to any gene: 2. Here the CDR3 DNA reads TGTGCCAGTAGTATAGGACAGGGCGACAATGAGCAGTTCTTC. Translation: CASSIGQGDNEQFF.

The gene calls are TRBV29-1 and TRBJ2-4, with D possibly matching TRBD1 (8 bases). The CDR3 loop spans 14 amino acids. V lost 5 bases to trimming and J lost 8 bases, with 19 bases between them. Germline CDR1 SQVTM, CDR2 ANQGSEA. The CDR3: CSVQRTGRVDIQYF. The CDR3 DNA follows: TGCAGCGTTCAACGGACAGGGAGGGTGGACATTCAGTACTTC.

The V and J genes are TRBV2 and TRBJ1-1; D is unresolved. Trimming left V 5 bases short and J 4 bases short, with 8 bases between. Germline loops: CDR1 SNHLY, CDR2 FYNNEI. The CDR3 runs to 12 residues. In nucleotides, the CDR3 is TGTGCCAGCAGTAATTTGGGCACTGAAGCTTTCTTT. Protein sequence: CASSNLGTEAFF.

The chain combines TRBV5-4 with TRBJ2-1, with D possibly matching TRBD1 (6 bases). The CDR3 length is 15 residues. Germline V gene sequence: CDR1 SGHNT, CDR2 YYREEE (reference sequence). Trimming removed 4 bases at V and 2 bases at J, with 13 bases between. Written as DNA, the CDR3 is TGTGCCAGCAGCCGGGACACCCCGACCTACAATGAGCAGTTCTTC. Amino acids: CASSRDTPTYNEQFF.

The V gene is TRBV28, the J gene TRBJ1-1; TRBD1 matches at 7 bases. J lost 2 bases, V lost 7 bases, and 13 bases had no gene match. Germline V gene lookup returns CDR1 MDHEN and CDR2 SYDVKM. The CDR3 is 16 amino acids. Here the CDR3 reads CASTLWVDRLNTEAFF. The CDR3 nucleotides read TGTGCCAGCACCTTATGGGTGGACAGGCTTAACACTGAAGCTTTCTTT.

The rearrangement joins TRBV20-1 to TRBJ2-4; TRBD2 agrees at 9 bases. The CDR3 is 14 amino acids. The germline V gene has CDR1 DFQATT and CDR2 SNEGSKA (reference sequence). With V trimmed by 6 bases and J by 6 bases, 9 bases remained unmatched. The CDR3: CSARRREGGNIQYF. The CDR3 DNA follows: TGCAGTGCCCGACGGCGGGAGGGGGGAAACATTCAGTACTTC.

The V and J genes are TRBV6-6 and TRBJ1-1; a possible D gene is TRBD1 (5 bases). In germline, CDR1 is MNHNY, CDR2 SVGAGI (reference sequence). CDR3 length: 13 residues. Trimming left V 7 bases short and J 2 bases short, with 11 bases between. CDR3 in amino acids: CASKPGANTEAFF. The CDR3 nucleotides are TGTGCCAGCAAGCCTGGGGCCAACACTGAAGCTTTCTTT.

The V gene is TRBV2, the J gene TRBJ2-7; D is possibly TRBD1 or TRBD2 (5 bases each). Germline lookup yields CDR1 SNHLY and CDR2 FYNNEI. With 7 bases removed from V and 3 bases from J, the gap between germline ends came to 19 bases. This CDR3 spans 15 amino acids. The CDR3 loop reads CASMAPGRGGYEQYF. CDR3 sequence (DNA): TGTGCCAGCATGGCCCCCGGACGGGGCGGCTACGAGCAGTACTTC.

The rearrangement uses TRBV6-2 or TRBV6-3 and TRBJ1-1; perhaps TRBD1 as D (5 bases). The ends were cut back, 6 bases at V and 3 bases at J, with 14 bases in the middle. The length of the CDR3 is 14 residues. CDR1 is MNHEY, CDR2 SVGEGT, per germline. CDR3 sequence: CASRDLGGDTEAFF. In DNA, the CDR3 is TGTGCCAGCAGGGACTTGGGAGGGGACACTGAAGCTTTCTTT.

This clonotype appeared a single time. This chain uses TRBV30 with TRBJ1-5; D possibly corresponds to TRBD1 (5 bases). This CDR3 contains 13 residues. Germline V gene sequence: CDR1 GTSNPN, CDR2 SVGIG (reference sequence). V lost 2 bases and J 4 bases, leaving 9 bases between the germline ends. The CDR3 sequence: CAWSYNRNQPQHF. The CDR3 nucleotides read TGTGCCTGGAGTTATAACAGGAATCAGCCCCAGCATTTT. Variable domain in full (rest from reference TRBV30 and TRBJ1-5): SQTIHQWPATLVQPVGSPLSLECTVEGTSNPNLYWYRQAAGRGLQLLFYSVGIGQISSEVPQNLSASRPQDRQFILSSKKLLLSDSGFYLCAWSYNRNQPQHFGDGTRLSIL.

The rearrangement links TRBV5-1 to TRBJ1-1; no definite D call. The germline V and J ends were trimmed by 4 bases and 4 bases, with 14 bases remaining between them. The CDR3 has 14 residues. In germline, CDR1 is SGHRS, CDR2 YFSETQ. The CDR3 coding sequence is TGCGCCAGCAGCCTAGAAGGACGCGGCACTGAAGCTTTCTTT. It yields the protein CASSLEGRGTEAFF.

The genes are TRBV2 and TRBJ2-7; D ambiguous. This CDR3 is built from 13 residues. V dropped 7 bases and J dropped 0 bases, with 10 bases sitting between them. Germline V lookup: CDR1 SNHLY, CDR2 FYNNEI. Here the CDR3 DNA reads TGTGCCAGCAAATACCAGATCTCCTACGAGCAGTACTTC. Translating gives CASKYQISYEQYF.

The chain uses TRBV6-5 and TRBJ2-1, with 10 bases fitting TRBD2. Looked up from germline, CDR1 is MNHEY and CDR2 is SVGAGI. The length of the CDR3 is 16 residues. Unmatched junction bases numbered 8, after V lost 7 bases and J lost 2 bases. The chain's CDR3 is CASTSTGLAPYNEQFF. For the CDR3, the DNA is TGTGCCAGCACTTCTACGGGACTAGCGCCCTACAATGAGCAGTTCTTC.

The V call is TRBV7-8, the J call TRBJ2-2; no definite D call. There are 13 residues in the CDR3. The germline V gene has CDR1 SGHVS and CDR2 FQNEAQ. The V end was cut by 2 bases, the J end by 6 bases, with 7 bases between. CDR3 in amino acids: CASSLRVAGELFF. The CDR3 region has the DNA TGTGCCAGCAGCTTACGAGTTGCCGGGGAGCTGTTTTTT.

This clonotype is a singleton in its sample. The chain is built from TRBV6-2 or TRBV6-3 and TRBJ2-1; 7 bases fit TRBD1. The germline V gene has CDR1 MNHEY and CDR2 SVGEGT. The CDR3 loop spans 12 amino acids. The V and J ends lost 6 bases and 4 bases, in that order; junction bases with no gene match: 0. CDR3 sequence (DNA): TGTGCCAGCAGGACAGGGTACAATGAGCAGTTCTTC. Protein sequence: CASRTGYNEQFF.